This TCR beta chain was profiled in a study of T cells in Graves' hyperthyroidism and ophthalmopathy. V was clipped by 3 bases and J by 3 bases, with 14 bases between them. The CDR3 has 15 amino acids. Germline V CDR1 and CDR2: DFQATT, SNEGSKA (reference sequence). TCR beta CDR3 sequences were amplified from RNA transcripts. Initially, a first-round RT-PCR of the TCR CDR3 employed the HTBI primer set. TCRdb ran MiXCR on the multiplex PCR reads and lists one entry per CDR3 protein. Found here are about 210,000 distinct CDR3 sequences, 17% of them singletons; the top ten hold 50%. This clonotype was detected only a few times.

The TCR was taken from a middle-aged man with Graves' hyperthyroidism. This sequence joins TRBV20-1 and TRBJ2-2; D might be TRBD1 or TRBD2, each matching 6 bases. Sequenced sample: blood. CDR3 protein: CSASNPRGDTGELFF. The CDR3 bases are TGCAGTGCTAGTAACCCGAGGGGGGACACCGGGGAGCTGTTTTTT.